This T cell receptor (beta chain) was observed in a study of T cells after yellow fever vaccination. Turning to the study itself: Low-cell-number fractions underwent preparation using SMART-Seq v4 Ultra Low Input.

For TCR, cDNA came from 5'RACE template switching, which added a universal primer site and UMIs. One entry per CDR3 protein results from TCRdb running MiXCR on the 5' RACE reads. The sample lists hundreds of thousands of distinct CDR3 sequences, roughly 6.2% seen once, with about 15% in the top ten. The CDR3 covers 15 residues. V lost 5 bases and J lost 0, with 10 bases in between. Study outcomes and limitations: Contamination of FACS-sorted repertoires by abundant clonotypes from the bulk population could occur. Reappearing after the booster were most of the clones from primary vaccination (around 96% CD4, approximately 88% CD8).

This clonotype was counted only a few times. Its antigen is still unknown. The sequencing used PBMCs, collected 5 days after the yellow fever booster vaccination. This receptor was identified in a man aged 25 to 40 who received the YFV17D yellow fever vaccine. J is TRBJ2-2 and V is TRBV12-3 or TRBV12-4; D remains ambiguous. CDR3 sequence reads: CASSPPPANTGELFF. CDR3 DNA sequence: TGTGCCAGCAGTCCCCCCCCAGCGAACACCGGGGAGCTGTTTTTT.